This T cell receptor (beta chain) emerged from a study of shared clonotypes between healthy human individuals. The CDR3 sequence is 14 residues long. The germline gives CDR1 MGHRA, CDR2 YSYEKL. Between the trimmed V and J ends, which lost 1 base and 2 bases, there was a span of 9 bases. Produced via immunoSEQ multiplex PCR; TCRdb's table is partial and in-frame only. The sample records fewer than 600,000 clones, around three quarters being singletons. Sequenced input: PBMCs. This clonotype originated in a woman aged 40 to 50 in good health. Some clones in this sample may be carry-over from other donors' samples. The J gene is TRBJ2-7, the V gene TRBV4-1; no reliable D call. The CDR3 sequence is CASSQASLTYEQYF. CDR3 coding DNA: TGCGCCAGCAGCCAAGCTTCCCTAACCTACGAGCAGTACTTC.